The T cell receptor beta chain under discussion was sequenced for a study of response to subunit inactivated influenza vaccine. TCRdb used MiXCR to reprocess the RT-PCR reads, holding one entry per CDR3 protein. The sample yields about 570,000 distinct CDR3 sequences, around 11% seen once. Study-level results: Authors proposed each seasonal influenza vaccination draws in few new T cells.

This clonotype was found a few times. As yet, its antigen is unknown. The germline gives CDR1 SQVTM, CDR2 ANQGSEA. J gave up 8 bases and V 1 base, and 5 bases lay outside the gene matches. This CDR3 region has 14 residues. Sequenced here: PBMCs from blood, sampled on the day of vaccination. V usage is TRBV29-1 and J usage is TRBJ2-1; 10 bases are a match to TRBD2. The sequence came from a man aged 50-59 years who received an inactivated influenza vaccine. This CDR3 reads CSVEALAGADEQFF. The CDR3 bases are TGCAGCGTTGAAGCTCTAGCGGGGGCGGATGAGCAGTTCTTC.